This record looks at one T cell receptor (beta chain) sequence and its context. In the absence of a count, this clonotype is rated medium-sized (0.01 to 0.1%) from its frequency. What this receptor recognizes is not known. Instrument used: NextSeq 550. The Human TCR Profiling Kit (MiLaboratory) was used to make UMI-labeled 5' RACE TRB cDNA libraries. cDNA synthesis used the entire amount of extracted RNA, and PCR amplification then used the entire amount of cDNA produced. The libraries were made side by side, with each library going through the same number of PCR cycles. Regarding the original processing steps: With a requirement of at least two reads per UMI, MIGEC and MiXCR extracted about 50,000 +/- 10,000 unique UMI-labeled TRB cDNA molecules per library. On average, approximately 40,000 +/- 10,000 functional in-frame TRB CDR3 nucleotide clonotypes lacking stop codons were found per library. After each sample was downsampled to 5000 UMI-labeled TRB molecules, VDJtools was used to calculate diversity metrics such as normalized Shannon-Wiener and Chao1. VDJtools was used to calculate clonotype-size-weighted physicochemical properties of the central five CDR3 residues, namely interaction energy, strength, volume and Kidera factor 4. The reads underwent TCRdb reprocessing, giving one record for each CDR3 protein sequence and no DNA. TCRdb's processing, not the authors', yielded these V and J calls. This sample's table contains 6,500 to 7,000 distinct CDR3 sequences. The biggest ten clones account for less than 1.3% of the sample.

The data are from a study of CXCR3-negative and CXCR3-positive naive CD8 T cells (dated by TCRdb to 2018 to 2020). Regarding the research as a whole: In total, 130 million to 150 million TRB reads were obtained, which works out to roughly 1.5 +/- 0.3 million reads per library. For the TRBV-TRBJ cluster analysis, the naive subsets came from roughly 5 donors, while the memory cells came from 3 donors. Data from some twelve donors, pooled across two independent experiments, went into the diversity and physicochemical repertoire analyses. Overall study results and their limits: Compared with CXCR3-negative naive cells, CXCR3-positive naive cells had TRB CDR3s with higher hydrophobicity (lower Kidera factor 4), lower energy, and higher strength and volume indices. Because CXCR3 expression was partially decreased after cryopreservation, freshly isolated PBMCs were used for most assays. Surface CD5, linked to self-reactivity in mice, was comparable between naive subsets; TCR interaction strength was therefore also inferred from TRB CDR3 physicochemical properties. Comparably high repertoire diversity was found in both naive subsets, whereas much lower repertoire diversity was found in memory CD8+ T cells. Similar TRBV-TRBJ usage was shown by naive CXCR3-negative and CXCR3-positive cells from the same donor, whereas distinct patterns were shown by memory cells.

Based on the germline V gene, the CDR1 and CDR2 sequences are MNHEY and SVGAGI. Taken from cysteine to phenylalanine, the CDR3 has 13 residues. DNA was not recorded. Each CD8+ T cell subset was flow-sorted in triplicate, with roughly 300,000 cells per subset placed directly into RLT lysis buffer. To exclude memory contaminants, naive CD8+ T cells were stringently defined as CD45RO-CCR7+CD27+CD95-. Peripheral blood mononuclear cells were isolated from buffy coats using standard density gradient centrifugation. A FACSAria III was used to flow-sort naive CD8+ T cells into CXCR3-negative and CXCR3-positive populations. Total RNA was extracted from sorted cells with an RNeasy Mini Kit.

The specimen sequenced was naive CXCR3- CD8+ T cells from blood. The intended sense of this specimen's cell subset or site label: CD45RO-CCR7+CD27+CD95- naive CD8+ T cells lacking CXCR3 (TNR3-). The sequence joins TRBV6-5 to TRBJ1-1; checking the TCRdb D call of TRBD1 is not possible without DNA. The receptor's source is a human donor in good health. Some clones in this sample may be carry-over from other donors' samples. CDR3 loop: CASSQGVHTEAFF.